These T cell receptor beta chains were read from a single sample in a study of T-cell reconstitution after alpha-beta-depleted transplantation in children. TCRdb independently ran MiXCR on the PCR reads; one entry per CDR3 protein. The table shows around 600,000 distinct CDR3 sequences, with about 11% occurring only once. Sequences were derived from PBMCs from the stem cell graft donor, sampled from the stem cell graft. The origin of the receptors is a human donor who donated a stem cell graft to a child with acute myeloid leukemia. CDR3s include the opening cysteine and the closing phenylalanine or tryptophan. The D gene is left open where the match is weak. The size field is filled for only some rows; it gives once, few, many or a size class.

>NA|TRBJ2-3|16|TRBD2|TRBV5-1
TGCGCCAGCAGCTCGGGACTAGGAAGGTCCGCAGATACGCAGTATTTT
CASSSGLGRSADTQYF
>few|TRBJ1-6|15|TRBD1|TRBV27
TGTGCCAGCAGTTCGGGACAGGGGTATAATTCACCCCTCCACTTT
CASSSGQGYNSPLHF
>NA|TRBJ1-1|11|NA|TRBV20-1
TGCAGGGGCGGGGAGAACACTGAAGCTTTCTTT
CRGGENTEAFF
>many|TRBJ2-3|15|TRBD2|TRBV20-1
TGCAGTGCTATAGCTAGCGGGAGGGCCACAGATACGCAGTATTTT
CSAIASGRATDTQYF
>NA|TRBJ2-7|13|TRBD2|TRBV30
TGTGCCTGGGCCTTTAGCGGGAGACCCGAGCAGTACTTC
CAWAFSGRPEQYF
>few|TRBJ2-7|15|TRBD1|TRBV9
TGTGCCAGCAGCGTAGGAGGGACAGGGTCTTACGAGCAGTACTTC
CASSVGGTGSYEQYF
>many|TRBJ2-7|15|TRBD1|TRBV7-9
TGTGCCAGCAGCCGGGCGGGACAGGGTATCCACGAGCAGTACTTC
CASSRAGQGIHEQYF
>few|TRBJ2-7|14|TRBD1|TRBV12-3/TRBV12-4
TGTGCCAGCAGTTTAGGCGGACAGGGTTTTGGGCAGTACTTC
CASSLGGQGFGQYF
>few|TRBJ1-6|13|NA|TRBV20-1
TGCAGTGCAATTGGACAGCCCAATTCACCCCTCCACTTT
CSAIGQPNSPLHF
>once|TRBJ1-4|15|NA|TRBV11-2
TGTGTCAGCAGCCCCCTTCGAGACAGCAAAGAAAAACTGTTTTTT
CVSSPLRDSKEKLFF
>few|TRBJ1-1|15|NA|TRBV9
TGTGCCAGCACCACCCTCGACAGACTGAACACTGAAGCTTTCTTT
CASTTLDRLNTEAFF